This T cell receptor (beta chain) was documented in a study of T-cell memory formation after mild COVID-19. Looking at the study overall: TCR clustering was largely donor specific.

Many counts were recorded for this clonotype. The antigen is undetermined. TCRdb analysed the 5' RACE reads with MiXCR anew, one entry per CDR3 protein. Of under 300,000 distinct CDR3 sequences detected, under 8.5% appear once; the ten largest clones hold under 25%. Study-level points and caveats: Shrinking CD4+ clones resided mostly in CM and EM, and CD8+ ones in EMRA. Day 15 to 85 contractors were CD4/CD8 balanced; later expanders leaned CD4+.

The CDR3 loop spans 11 amino acids. V was shortened by 1 base and J by 7 bases, with 4 bases between the two germline ends. Germline CDR1 LGHNA, CDR2 YNFKEQ. This clonotype was sampled from a man aged 18 to 30 who had mild COVID-19 (a few samples of this study predate the infection). Cell type and time point are not known. This chain joins TRBV4-2 and TRBJ1-2, with unresolved D. The specimen was PBMCs or a T cell subset sorted from them (not recorded which). The CDR3 region is CASSQATGYTF. The CDR3 nucleotides are TGTGCCAGCAGCCAAGCCACTGGCTACACCTTC.